The T cell receptor beta chain described here comes from a study of Ad26.COV2.S vaccination and SARS-CoV-2 variants. Study-level information: Each vaccinee took Ad26.COV2.S intramuscularly, once or twice 56 days apart. Study-wide results and caveats: Reported findings describe substantial breadth in spike-specific CD8+ and CD4+ T cell responses following vaccination.

Method: immunoSEQ multiplex PCR; TCRdb's copy keeps in-frame clones and lacks some. Here the sample spans roughly 700,000 clones, around 89% being singletons. Trimming left V 5 bases short and J 4 bases short, with 14 bases between. Germline CDR1 and CDR2: GTSNPN and SVGIG (reference sequence). The CDR3 contains 13 residues. This clone has a single count. Its specificity is not known. Sample treatment: about 20 received Ad26.COV2.S at low or high dose, single or two shots; a few received placebo; per-sample allocation not given. On day 63 after the first injection, vaccine and placebo recipients gave samples. A Boston donor was an adult aged 18-55 years.

The specimen comprised peripheral blood, sampled in a trial of Ad26.COV2.S vaccine versus placebo. This sequence originates from a person between 18 and 60 years old who received the Ad26.COV2.S COVID-19 vaccine or a placebo. The rearrangement uses TRBV30 and TRBJ1-1, with unresolved D. The CDR3 bases are TGTGCCTGGGCGTTCGGGAGAGGCACTGAAGCTTTCTTT. Amino acids: CAWAFGRGTEAFF.